The rows below give T cell receptor beta chains drawn from one sample of a study of blood T cell repertoires in COVID-19. Generated by immunoSEQ multiplex PCR, the TCRdb table keeps only in-frame clones and is missing some. The data show about 180,000 clones, roughly 85% seen once. Sequencing was carried out using peripheral blood. The receptors shown here come from a woman of 80 years or more with active or convalescent COVID-19. Each CDR3 is given with its conserved first and last residue. A D gene is named only where the DNA matches it firmly. Some rows have no size entry. The others give once, few or many, or a class for an expanded clone.

TRBD1	TRBV7-3	NA	TRBJ1-2	CASSLTGMNYGYTF	TGTGCCAGCAGCTTGACAGGGATGAACTATGGCTACACCTTC
NA	TRBV2	NA	TRBJ1-3	CASSGARGTGNTIYF	TGTGCCAGCAGTGGGGCCCGGGGGACTGGAAACACCATATATTTT
TRBD2	TRBV14	few	TRBJ2-2	CASSQGLNTGELFF	TGTGCCAGCAGCCAGGGACTAAACACCGGGGAGCTGTTTTTT
NA	TRBV5-1	NA	TRBJ2-7	CASNPGYDEQYF	TGCGCCAGCAACCCCGGGTACGACGAGCAGTACTTC
NA	TRBV6-1	NA	TRBJ2-7	CASSEDSTVYEQYF	TGTGCCAGCAGTGAAGATAGTACAGTATACGAGCAGTACTTC
TRBD1	TRBV19	NA	TRBJ1-1	CASSPYDRGTEAFF	TGTGCCAGTAGTCCCTACGACAGGGGCACTGAAGCTTTCTTT
TRBD2	TRBV5-5	NA	TRBJ2-7	CASRLGLAGNYEQYF	TGTGCCAGCAGGCTCGGACTAGCGGGTAACTACGAGCAGTACTTC
NA	TRBV5-1	NA	TRBJ1-5	CASSTGTMNQPQHF	TGCGCCAGCAGCACCGGGACAATGAATCAGCCCCAGCATTTT
TRBD2	TRBV19	NA	TRBJ2-5	CASSGRRAGGSETQYF	TGTGCCAGTAGTGGAAGACGCGCGGGAGGGTCAGAGACCCAGTACTTC
TRBD1	TRBV18	NA	TRBJ1-1	CASSHGTANTEAFF	TGTGCCAGCTCTCACGGGACAGCGAACACTGAAGCTTTCTTT
TRBD1	TRBV5-1	NA	TRBJ1-1	CASSSLGQAHTEAFF	TGCGCCAGCAGTTCCTTGGGACAGGCGCACACTGAAGCTTTCTTT
NA	TRBV5-1	few	TRBJ2-2	CASSLDRRYTGELFF	TGCGCCAGCAGCTTGGACAGGCGGTACACCGGGGAGCTGTTTTTT
NA	TRBV21-1	NA	TRBJ2-6	CASSKEWVREANVLTF	TGTGCCAGCAGCAAAGAATGGGTCAGGGAGGCCAACGTCCTGACTTTC
NA	TRBV29-1	NA	TRBJ2-7	CSVERLDTTYEQYF	TGCAGCGTTGAAAGGCTTGACACAACCTACGAGCAGTACTTC
NA	TRBV6-1	NA	TRBJ1-6	CASSETAFSYNSPLHF	TGTGCCAGCAGTGAGACAGCCTTCTCCTATAATTCACCCCTCCACTTT
TRBD1	TRBV5-1	NA	TRBJ2-1	CASSSDRGNEQFF	TGCGCCAGCAGCTCAGACAGGGGAAATGAGCAGTTCTTC
TRBD1	TRBV6-6	NA	TRBJ1-5	CASSRTTGGSYSNQPQHF	TGTGCCAGCAGCCGAACGACAGGGGGCTCGTATAGCAATCAGCCCCAGCATTTT
TRBD1	TRBV6-5	NA	TRBJ1-2	CASSYRRGLYGYTF	TGTGCCAGCAGTTACCGCAGGGGGCTTTATGGCTACACCTTC
NA	TRBV24-1	NA	TRBJ2-3	CATSDKNTGGGDTQYF	TGTGCCACCAGTGATAAGAACACTGGGGGCGGGGATACGCAGTATTTT
NA	TRBV2	NA	TRBJ2-5	CASSEYETQYF	TGTGCCAGCAGTGAGTATGAGACCCAGTACTTC
NA	TRBV24-1	few	TRBJ2-3	CATSDLLRDTDTQYF	TGTGCCACCAGTGACCTACTCCGGGACACAGATACGCAGTATTTT
NA	TRBV27	NA	TRBJ2-7	CASRNLATGLYEQYF	TGTGCCAGCAGGAACTTAGCTACAGGTCTATACGAGCAGTACTTC
NA	TRBV6-6	once	TRBJ2-7	CASSSHQQGPSEQYF	TGTGCCAGCAGTTCACACCAACAGGGTCCCTCGGAGCAGTACTTC
NA	TRBV28	NA	TRBJ1-5	CASSKLQGNQPQHF	TGTGCCAGCAGTAAACTACAGGGCAATCAGCCCCAGCATTTT
TRBD2	TRBV5-1	NA	TRBJ2-7	CASSYGLAGGYEQYF	TGCGCCAGCAGCTATGGACTAGCGGGTGGATACGAGCAGTACTTC
NA	TRBV5-1	NA	TRBJ2-7	CASSFNGAYEQYF	TGCGCCAGCAGCTTTAACGGAGCCTACGAGCAGTACTTC